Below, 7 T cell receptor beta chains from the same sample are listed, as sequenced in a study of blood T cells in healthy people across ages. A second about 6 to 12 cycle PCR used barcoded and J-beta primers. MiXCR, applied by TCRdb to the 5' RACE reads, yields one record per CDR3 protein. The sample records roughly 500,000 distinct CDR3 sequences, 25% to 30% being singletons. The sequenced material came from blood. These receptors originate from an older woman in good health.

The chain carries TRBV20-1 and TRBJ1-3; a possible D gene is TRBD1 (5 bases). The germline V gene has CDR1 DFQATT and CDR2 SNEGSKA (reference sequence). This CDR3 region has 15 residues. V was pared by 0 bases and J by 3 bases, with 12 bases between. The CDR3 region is CSARDPGGRGNTIYF. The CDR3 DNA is TGCAGTGCTAGAGATCCGGGGGGACGTGGAAACACCATATATTTT.

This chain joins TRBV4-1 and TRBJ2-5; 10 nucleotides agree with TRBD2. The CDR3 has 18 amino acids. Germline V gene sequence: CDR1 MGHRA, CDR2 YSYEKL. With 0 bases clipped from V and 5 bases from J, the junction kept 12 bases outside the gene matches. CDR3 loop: CASSQDRSGRATAETQYF. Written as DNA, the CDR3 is TGCGCCAGCAGCCAAGATCGGAGCGGGAGGGCCACTGCTGAGACCCAGTACTTC.

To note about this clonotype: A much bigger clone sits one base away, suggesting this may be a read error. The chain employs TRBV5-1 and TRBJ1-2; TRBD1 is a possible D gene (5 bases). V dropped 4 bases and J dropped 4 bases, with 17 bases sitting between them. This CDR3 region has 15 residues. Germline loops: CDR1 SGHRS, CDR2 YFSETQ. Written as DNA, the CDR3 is TGCGCCAGCAGCGCGGACCGGGACCCTTCCTATGGCTACACCTTC. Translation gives CASSADRDPSYGYTF.

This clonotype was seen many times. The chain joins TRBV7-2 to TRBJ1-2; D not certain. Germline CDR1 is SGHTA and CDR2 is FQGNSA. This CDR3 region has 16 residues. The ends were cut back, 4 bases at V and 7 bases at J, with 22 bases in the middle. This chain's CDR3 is CASSSWEGVRISGYTF. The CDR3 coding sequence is TGTGCCAGCAGCTCGTGGGAGGGTGTAAGAATATCTGGCTACACCTTC. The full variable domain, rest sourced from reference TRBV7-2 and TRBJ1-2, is GAGVSQSPSNKVTEKGKDVELRCDPISGHTALYWYRQSLGQGLEFLIYFQGNSAPDKSGLPSDRFSAERTGGSVSTLTIQRTQQEDSAVYLCASSSWEGVRISGYTFGSGTRLTVV.

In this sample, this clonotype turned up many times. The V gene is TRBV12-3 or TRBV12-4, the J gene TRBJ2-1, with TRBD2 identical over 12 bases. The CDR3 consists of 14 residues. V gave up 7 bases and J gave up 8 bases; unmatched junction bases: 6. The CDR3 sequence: CASKILAGGDEQFF. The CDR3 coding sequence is TGTGCCAGCAAAATCCTAGCGGGGGGGGATGAGCAGTTCTTC.

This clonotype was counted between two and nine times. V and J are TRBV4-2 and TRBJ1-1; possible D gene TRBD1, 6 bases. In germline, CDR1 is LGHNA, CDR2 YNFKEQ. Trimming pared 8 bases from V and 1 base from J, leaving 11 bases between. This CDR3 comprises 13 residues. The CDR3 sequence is CASRMGANTEAFF. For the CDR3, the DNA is TGTGCCAGCCGAATGGGGGCGAACACTGAAGCTTTCTTT.

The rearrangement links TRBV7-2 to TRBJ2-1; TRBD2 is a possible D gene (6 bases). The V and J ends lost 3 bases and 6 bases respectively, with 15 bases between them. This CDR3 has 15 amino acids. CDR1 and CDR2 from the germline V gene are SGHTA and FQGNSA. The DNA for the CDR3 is TGTGCCAGCAGCTTTGGGTCAGTGGGAGGCAATGAGCAGTTCTTC. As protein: CASSFGSVGGNEQFF.